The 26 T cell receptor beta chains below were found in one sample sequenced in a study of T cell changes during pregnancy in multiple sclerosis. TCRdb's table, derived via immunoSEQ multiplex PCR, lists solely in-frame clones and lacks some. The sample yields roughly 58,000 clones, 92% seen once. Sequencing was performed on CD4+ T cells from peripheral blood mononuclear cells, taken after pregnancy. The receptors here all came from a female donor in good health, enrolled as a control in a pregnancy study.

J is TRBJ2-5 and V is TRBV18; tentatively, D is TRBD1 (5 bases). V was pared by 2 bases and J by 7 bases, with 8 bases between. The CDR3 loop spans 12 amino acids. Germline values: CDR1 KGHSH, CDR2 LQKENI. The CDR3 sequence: CASSPTQGTQYF. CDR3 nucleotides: TGTGCCAGCTCACCAACCCAGGGGACCCAGTACTTC.

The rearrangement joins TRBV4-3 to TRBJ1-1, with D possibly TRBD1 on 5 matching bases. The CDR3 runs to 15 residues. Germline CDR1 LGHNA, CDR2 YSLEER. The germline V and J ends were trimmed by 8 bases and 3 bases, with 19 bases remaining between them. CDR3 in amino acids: CASAKTPGIYTEAFF. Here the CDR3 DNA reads TGCGCCAGCGCGAAAACCCCAGGGATTTACACTGAAGCTTTCTTT.

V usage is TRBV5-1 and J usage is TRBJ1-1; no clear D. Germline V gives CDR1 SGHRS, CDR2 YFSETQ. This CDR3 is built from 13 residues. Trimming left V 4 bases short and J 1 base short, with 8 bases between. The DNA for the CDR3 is TGCGCCAGCAGCCAGACACCGAACACTGAAGCTTTCTTT. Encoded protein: CASSQTPNTEAFF.

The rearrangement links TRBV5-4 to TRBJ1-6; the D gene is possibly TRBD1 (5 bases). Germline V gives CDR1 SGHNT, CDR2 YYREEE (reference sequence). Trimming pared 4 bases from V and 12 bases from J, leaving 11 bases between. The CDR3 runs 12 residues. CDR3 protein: CASSPQGLPLHF. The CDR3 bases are TGTGCCAGCAGCCCTCAGGGTTTACCCCTCCACTTT.

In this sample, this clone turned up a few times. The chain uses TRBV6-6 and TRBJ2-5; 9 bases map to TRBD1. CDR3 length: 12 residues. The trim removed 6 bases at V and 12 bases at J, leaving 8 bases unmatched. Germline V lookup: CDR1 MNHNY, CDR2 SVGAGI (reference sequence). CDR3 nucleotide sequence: TGTGCCAGCAGCCCGGGGACAGGGCAGAAGTACTTC. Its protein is CASSPGTGQKYF.

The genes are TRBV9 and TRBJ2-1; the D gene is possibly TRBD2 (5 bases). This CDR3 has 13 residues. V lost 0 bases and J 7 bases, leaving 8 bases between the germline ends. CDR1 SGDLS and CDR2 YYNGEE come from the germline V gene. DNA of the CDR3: TGTGCCAGCAGCGTAGAGTGGAGGAATGAGCAGTTCTTC. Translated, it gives CASSVEWRNEQFF.

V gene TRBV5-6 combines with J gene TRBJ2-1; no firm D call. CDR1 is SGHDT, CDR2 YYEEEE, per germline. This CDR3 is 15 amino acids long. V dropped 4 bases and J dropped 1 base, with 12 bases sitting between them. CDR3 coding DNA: TGTGCCAGCAGCCGCGACATTCTTTCCTACAATGAGCAGTTCTTC. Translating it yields CASSRDILSYNEQFF.

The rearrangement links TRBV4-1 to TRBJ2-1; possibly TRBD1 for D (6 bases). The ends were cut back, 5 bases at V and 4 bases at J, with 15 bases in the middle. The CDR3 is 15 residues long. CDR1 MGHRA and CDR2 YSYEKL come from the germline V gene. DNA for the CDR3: TGCGCCAGCAGCTCTTCAGGGGTCCTTTACAATGAGCAGTTCTTC. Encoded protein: CASSSSGVLYNEQFF.

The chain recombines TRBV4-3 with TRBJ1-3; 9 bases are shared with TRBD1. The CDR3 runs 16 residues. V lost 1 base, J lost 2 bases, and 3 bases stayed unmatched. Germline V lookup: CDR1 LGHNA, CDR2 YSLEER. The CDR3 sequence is CASSQGDRGTGNTIYF. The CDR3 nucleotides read TGCGCCAGCAGCCAAGGTGACAGGGGGACTGGAAACACCATATATTTT.

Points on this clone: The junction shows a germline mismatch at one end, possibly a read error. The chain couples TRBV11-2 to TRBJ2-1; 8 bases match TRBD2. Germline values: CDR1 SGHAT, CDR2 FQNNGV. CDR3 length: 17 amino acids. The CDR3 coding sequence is TGTGCCAGCAGTTTAGATCAGCGGGGGAGCTCCTACAATGAGCAGTTCTTC. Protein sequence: CASSLDQRGSSYNEQFF.

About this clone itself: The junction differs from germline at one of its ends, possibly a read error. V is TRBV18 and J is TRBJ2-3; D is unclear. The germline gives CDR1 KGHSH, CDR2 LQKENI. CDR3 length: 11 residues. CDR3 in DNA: TGTGCCAGGTCACTAACAGATACGCAGTATTTT. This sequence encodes CARSLTDTQYF.

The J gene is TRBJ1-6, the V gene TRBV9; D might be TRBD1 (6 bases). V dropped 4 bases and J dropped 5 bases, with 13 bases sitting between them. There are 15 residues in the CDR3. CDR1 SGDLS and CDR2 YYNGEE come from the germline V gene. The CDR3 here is CASSSGQPNNSPLHF. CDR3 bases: TGTGCCAGCAGCTCCGGACAGCCAAATAATTCACCCCTCCACTTT.

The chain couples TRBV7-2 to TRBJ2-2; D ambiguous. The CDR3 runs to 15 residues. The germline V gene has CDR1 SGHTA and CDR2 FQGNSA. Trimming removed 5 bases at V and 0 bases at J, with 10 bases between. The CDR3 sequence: CASSRPRPNTGELFF. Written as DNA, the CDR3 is TGTGCCAGCAGCCGACCGCGGCCGAACACCGGGGAGCTGTTTTTT.

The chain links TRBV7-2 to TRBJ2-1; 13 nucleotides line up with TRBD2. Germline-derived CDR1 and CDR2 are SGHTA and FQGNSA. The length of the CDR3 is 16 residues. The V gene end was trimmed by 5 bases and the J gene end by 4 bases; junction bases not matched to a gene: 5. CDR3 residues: CASSPWTSGGYNEQFF. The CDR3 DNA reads TGTGCCAGCAGCCCTTGGACTAGCGGGGGTTACAATGAGCAGTTCTTC.

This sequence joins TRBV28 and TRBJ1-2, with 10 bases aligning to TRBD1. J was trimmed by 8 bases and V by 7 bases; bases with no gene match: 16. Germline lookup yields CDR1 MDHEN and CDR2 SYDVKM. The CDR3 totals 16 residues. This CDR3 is CASTNAGTGVPWGYTF. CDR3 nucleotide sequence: TGTGCCAGCACCAACGCCGGGACAGGGGTCCCCTGGGGCTACACCTTC.

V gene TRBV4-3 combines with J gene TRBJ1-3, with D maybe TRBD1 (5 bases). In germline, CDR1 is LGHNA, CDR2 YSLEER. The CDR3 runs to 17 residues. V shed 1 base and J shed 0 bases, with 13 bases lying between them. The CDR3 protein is CASSQGIAGRSGNTIYF. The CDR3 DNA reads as TGCGCCAGCAGCCAAGGTATCGCAGGGCGCTCTGGAAACACCATATATTTT.

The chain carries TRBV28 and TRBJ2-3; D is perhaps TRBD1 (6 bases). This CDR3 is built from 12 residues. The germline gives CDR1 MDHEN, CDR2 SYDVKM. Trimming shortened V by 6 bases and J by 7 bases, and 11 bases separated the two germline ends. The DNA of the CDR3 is TGTGCCAGCAGATTACAGGGCAATACGCAGTATTTT. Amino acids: CASRLQGNTQYF.

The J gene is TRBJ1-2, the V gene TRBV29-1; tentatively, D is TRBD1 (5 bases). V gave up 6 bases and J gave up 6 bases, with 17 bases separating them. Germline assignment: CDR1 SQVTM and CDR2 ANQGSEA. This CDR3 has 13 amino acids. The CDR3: CSVLHVREDGYTF. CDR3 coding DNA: TGCAGCGTCCTCCACGTCAGGGAGGATGGCTACACCTTC.

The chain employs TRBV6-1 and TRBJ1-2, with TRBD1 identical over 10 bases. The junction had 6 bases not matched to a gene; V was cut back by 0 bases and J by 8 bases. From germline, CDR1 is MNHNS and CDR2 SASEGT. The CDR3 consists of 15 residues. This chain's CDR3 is CASSEAPGQGRGYTF. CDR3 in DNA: TGTGCCAGCAGTGAAGCACCGGGACAGGGGCGAGGCTACACCTTC.

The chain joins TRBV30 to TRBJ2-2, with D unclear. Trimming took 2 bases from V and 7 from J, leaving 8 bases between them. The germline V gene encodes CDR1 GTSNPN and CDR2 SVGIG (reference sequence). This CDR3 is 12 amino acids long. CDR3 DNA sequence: TGTGCCTGGAGTAGACTGGACGGGGAGCTGTTTTTT. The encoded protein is CAWSRLDGELFF.

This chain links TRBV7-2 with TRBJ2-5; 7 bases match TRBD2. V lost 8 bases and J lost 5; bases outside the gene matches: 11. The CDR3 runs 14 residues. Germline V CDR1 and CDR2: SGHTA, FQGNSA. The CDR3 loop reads CASLRREIGETQYF. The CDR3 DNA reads TGTGCCAGCTTGCGGCGGGAGATTGGGGAGACCCAGTACTTC.

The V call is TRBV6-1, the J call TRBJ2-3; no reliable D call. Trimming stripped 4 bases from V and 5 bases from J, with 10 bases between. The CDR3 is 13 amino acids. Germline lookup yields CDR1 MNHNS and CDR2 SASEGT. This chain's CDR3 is CASSGALGDTQYF. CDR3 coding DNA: TGTGCCAGCAGTGGAGCGCTAGGAGATACGCAGTATTTT.

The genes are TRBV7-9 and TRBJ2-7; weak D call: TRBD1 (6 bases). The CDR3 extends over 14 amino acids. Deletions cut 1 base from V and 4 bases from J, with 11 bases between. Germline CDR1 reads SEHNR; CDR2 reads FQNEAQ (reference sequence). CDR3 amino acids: CASSLGGGGYEQYF. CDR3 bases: TGTGCCAGCAGCTTAGGAGGGGGTGGGTACGAGCAGTACTTC.

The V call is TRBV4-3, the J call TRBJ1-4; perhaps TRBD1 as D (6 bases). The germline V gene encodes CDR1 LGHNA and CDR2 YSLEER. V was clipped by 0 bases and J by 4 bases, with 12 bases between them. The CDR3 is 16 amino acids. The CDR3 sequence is CASSQDRGSINEKLFF. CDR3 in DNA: TGCGCCAGCAGCCAAGACAGGGGCAGTATTAATGAAAAACTGTTTTTT.

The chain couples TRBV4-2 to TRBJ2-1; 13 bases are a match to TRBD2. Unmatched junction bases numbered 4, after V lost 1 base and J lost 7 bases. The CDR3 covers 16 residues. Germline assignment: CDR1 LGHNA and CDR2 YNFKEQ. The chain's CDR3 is CASSQVGLAGDNEQFF. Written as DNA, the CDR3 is TGTGCCAGCAGCCAAGTAGGACTAGCGGGGGATAATGAGCAGTTCTTC.

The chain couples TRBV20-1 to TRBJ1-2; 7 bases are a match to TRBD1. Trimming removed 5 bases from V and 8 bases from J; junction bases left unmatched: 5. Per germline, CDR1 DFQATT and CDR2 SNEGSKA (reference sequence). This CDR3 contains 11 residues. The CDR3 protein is CSALTGNGYTF. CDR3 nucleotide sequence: TGCAGTGCTCTGACAGGGAACGGCTACACCTTC.